The clone carrying this TCR beta chain was seen ten or more times. The antigen remains unidentified. This entry comes from a study of T-cell reconstitution after alpha-beta-depleted transplantation in children. Study-level points and caveats: Surviving recipient T cells and thymic progenitors underlay high day-60 TCRbeta diversity in some patients. By one year post-transplant, T-cell counts and diversity largely arose from T cells that were newly produced.

TCRbeta library preparation incorporated unique molecular identifiers. TCRdb independently ran MiXCR on the PCR reads; one entry per CDR3 protein. This table holds 90,000 to 130,000 distinct CDR3 sequences, about 6% found once. The sequences come from PBMCs, mostly from graft donor cells, collected 360 days after TCRalphabeta/CD19-depleted stem cell transplant. The clonotype comes from a male patient between 2 and 10 years old who had a stem cell transplant for acute lymphoblastic leukemia, so the T cells may come from the graft donor.

CDR3 region: CASSVVSAREQFF. CDR3 bases: TGTGCCAGCAGCGTAGTATCGGCCCGGGAGCAGTTCTTC. V is TRBV9 and J is TRBJ2-1; D unclear. Trimming left V 0 bases short and J 10 bases short, with 11 bases between. CDR1 and CDR2 from the germline V gene are SGDLS and YYNGEE. This CDR3 contains 13 residues.